Sequencing of this TCR beta chain was carried out in a study of blood T cell repertoires in COVID-19. Germline V gene sequence: CDR1 SGHVS, CDR2 FQNEAQ. V lost 4 bases to trimming and J lost 4 bases; unmatched junction nucleotides: 12. This CDR3 contains 18 residues. This clone was seen only once. Per the authors' pipeline: Amplification with reference gene primers provided the estimates of nucleated cell counts. TCRdb's copy holds only in-frame clones and misses some; the assay was immunoSEQ multiplex PCR. V and J calls and clone size follow that table, whereas D and trimming were derived from the DNA. The sample contains 55,000 to 70,000 clones, roughly 90% of which appear only once.

This sequence joins TRBV7-8 and TRBJ2-2; 10 bases align to TRBD2. The sequence was obtained from a human donor in a cohort sampled during active COVID-19. Sequencing was performed on peripheral blood. The CDR3, as DNA: TGTGCCAGCAGCTACTTTAGCGGGGGGACCTCAAGCACCGGGGAGCTGTTTTTT. Protein sequence: CASSYFSGGTSSTGELFF.